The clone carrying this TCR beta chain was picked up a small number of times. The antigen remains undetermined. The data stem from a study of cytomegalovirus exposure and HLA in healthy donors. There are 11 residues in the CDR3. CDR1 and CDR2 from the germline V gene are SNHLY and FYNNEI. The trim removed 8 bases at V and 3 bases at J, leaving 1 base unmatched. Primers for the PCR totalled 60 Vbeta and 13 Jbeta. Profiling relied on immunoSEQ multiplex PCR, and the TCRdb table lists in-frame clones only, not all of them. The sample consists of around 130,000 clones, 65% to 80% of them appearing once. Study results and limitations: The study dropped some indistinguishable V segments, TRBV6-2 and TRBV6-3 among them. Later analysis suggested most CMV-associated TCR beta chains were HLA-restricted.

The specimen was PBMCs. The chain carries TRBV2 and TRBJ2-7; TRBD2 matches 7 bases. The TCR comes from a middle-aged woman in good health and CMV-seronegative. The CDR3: CASGGDYEQYF. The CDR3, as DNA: TGTGCCAGCGGGGGGGACTACGAGCAGTACTTC.